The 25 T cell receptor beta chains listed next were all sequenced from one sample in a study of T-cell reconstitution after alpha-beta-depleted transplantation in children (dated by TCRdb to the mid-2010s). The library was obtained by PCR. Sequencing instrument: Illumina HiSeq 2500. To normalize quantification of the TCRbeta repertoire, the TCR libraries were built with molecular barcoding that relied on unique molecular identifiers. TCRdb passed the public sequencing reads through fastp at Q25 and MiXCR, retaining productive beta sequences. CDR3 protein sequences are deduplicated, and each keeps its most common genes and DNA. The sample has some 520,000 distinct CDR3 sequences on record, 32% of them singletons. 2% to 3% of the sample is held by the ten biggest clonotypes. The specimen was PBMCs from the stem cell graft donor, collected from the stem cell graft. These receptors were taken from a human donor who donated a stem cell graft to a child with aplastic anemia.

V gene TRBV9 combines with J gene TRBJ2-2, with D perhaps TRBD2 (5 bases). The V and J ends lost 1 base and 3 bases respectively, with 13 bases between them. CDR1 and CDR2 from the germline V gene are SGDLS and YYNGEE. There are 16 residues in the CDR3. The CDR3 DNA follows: TGTGCCAGCAGCGTACGGGGTTTAGTCGACACCGGGGAGCTGTTTTTT. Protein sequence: CASSVRGLVDTGELFF.

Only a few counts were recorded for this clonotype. The CDR3 protein is CASSWGTVNEQFF. In DNA form, the CDR3 reads TGCGCCAGCAGCTGGGGGACAGTCAATGAGCAGTTCTTC. V and J are TRBV5-1 and TRBJ2-1, with TRBD1 identical over 7 bases. Germline V gives CDR1 SGHRS, CDR2 YFSETQ. Unmatched junction bases numbered 3, after V lost 3 bases and J lost 6 bases. CDR3 size: 13 residues.

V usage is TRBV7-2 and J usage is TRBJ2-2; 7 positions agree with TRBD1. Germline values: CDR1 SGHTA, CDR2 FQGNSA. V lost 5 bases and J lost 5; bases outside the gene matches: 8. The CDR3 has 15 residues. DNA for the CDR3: TGTGCCAGCAGCCTCGACAGGGCCGTGACCGGGGAGCTGTTTTTT. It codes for CASSLDRAVTGELFF. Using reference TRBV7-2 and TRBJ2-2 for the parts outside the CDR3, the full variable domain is GAGVSQSPSNKVTEKGKDVELRCDPISGHTALYWYRQSLGQGLEFLIYFQGNSAPDKSGLPSDRFSAERTGGSVSTLTIQRTQQEDSAVYLCASSLDRAVTGELFFGEGSRLTVL.

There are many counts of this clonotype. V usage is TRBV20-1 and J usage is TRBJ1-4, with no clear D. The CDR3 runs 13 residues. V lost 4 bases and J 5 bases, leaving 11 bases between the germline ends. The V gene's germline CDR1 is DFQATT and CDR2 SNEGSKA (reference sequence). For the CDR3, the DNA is TGCAGTGCTAAGAACGGTCCGAATGAAAAACTGTTTTTT. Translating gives CSAKNGPNEKLFF.

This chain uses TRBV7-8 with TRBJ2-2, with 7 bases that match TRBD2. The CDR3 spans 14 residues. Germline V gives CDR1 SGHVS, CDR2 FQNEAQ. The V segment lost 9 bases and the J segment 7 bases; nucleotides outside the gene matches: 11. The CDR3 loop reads CASYWGRAGGELFF. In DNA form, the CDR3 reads TGTGCCAGTTATTGGGGGAGGGCCGGCGGGGAGCTGTTTTTT.

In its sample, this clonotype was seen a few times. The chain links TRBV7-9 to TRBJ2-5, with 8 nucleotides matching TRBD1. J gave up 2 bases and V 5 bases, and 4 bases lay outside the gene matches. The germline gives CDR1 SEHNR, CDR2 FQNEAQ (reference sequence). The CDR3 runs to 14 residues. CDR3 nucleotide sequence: TGTGCCAGCAGCATCAACAGGGGGCAAGAGACCCAGTACTTC. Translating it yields CASSINRGQETQYF.

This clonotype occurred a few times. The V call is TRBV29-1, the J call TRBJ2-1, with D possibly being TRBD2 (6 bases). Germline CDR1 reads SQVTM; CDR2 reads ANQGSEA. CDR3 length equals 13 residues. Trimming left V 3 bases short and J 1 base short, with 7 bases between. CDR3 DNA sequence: TGCAGCGTTGACGGGAGTTCCTACAATGAGCAGTTCTTC. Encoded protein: CSVDGSSYNEQFF.

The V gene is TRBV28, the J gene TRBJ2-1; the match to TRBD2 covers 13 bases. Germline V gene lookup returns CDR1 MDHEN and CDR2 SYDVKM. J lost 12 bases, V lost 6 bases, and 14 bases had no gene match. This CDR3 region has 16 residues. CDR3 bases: TGTGCCAGCAGCCCCACCGGGACTAGCGGGATGGTTCCGCAGTTCTTC. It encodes CASSPTGTSGMVPQFF.

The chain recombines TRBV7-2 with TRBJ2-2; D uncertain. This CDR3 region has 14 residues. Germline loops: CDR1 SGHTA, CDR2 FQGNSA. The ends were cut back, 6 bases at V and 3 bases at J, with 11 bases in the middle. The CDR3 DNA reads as TGTGCCAGCAGAGAGGACGCCTACACCGGGGAGCTGTTTTTT. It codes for CASREDAYTGELFF.

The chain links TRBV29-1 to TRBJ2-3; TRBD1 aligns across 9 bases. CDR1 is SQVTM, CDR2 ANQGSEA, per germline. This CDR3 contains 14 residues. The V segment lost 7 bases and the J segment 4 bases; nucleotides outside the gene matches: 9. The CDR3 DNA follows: TGCAGCGGATTGGACAGGGGTCGGGCAGATACGCAGTATTTT. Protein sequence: CSGLDRGRADTQYF.

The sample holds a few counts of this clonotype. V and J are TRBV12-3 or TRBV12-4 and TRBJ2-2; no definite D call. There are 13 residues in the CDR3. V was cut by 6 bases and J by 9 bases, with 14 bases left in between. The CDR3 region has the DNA TGTGCCAGCAGGCCGGCCGCCGCCCGGGAGCTGTTTTTT. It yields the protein CASRPAAARELFF.

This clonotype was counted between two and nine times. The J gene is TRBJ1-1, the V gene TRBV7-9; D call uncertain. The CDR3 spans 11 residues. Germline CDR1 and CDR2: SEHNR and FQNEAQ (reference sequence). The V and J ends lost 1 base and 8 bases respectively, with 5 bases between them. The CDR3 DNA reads TGTGCCAGCAGCTTAGGGTTGGAAGCTTTCTTT. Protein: CASSLGLEAFF.

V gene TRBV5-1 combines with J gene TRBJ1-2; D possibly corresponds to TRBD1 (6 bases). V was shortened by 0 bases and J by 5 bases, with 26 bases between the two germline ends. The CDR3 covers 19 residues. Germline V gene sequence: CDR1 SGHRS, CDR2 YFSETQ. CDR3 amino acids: CASSLVVLVGGASGYGYTF. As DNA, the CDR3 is TGCGCCAGCAGCTTGGTGGTGCTGGTTGGGGGCGCCTCTGGATATGGCTACACCTTC. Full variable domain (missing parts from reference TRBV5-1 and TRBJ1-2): KAGVTQTPRYLIKTRGQQVTLSCSPISGHRSVSWYQQTPGQGLQFLFEYFSETQRNKGNFPGRFSGRQFSNSRSEMNVSTLELGDSALYLCASSLVVLVGGASGYGYTFGSGTRLTVV.

DNA for the CDR3: TGCAGTGCTAGACGGGGAACTAATGAAAAACTGTTTTTT. Encoded protein: CSARRGTNEKLFF. The V call is TRBV20-1, the J call TRBJ1-4; D gene ambiguous. The CDR3 runs to 13 residues. Germline loops: CDR1 DFQATT, CDR2 SNEGSKA (reference sequence). Trimming shortened V by 2 bases and J by 1 base, and 5 bases separated the two germline ends.

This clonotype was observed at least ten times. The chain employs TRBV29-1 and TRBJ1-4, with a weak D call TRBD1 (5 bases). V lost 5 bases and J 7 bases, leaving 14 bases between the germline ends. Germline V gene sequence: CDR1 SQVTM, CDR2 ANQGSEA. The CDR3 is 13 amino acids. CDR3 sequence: CSVRPSGSEKLFF. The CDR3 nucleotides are TGCAGCGTTCGGCCCTCAGGGAGTGAAAAACTGTTTTTT.

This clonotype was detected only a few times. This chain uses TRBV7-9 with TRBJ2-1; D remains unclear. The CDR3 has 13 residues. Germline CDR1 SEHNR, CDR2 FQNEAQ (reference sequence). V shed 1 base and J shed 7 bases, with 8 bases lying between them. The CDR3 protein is CASSLEVPNEQFF. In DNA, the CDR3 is TGTGCCAGCAGCTTAGAGGTCCCGAATGAGCAGTTCTTC.

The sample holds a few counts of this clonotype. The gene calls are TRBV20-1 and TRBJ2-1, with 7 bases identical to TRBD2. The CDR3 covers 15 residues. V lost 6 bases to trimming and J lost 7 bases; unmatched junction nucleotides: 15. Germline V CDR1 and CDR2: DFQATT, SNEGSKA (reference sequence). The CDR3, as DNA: TGCAGTGCCGGTGGTGGGGGGAGGGGCGGGAATGAGCAGTTCTTC. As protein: CSAGGGGRGGNEQFF.

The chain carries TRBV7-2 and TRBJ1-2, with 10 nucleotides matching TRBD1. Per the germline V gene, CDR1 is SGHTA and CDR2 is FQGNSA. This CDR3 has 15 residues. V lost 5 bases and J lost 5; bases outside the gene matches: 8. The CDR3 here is CASSLGQGKGYGYTF. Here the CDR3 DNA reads TGTGCCAGCAGCCTGGGACAGGGGAAGGGATATGGCTACACCTTC.

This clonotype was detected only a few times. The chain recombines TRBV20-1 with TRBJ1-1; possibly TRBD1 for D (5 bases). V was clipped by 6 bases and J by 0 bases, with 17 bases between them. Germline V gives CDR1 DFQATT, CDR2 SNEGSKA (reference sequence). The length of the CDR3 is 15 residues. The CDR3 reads CSAPLAGLMNTEAFF. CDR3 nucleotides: TGCAGTGCCCCCCTCGCGGGACTCATGAACACTGAAGCTTTCTTT.

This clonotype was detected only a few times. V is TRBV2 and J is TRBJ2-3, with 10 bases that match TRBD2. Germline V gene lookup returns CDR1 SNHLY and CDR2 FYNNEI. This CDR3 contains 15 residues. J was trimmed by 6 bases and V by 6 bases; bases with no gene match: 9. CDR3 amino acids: CASSPHGTSADTQYF. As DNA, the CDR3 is TGTGCCAGCAGCCCACATGGGACTAGCGCGGATACGCAGTATTTT.

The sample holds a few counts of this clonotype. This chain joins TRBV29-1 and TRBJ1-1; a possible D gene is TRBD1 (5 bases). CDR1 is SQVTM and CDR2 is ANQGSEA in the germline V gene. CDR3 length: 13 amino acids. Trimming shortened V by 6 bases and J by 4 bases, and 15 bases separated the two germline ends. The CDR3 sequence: CSVGRGRGTEAFF. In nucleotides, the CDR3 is TGCAGCGTGGGGCGGGGTCGCGGCACTGAAGCTTTCTTT.

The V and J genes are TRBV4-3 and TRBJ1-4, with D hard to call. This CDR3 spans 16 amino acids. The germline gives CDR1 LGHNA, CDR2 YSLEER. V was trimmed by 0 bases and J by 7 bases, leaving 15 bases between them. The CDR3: CASSQDRSGWGEKLFF. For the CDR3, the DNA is TGCGCCAGCAGCCAAGATCGTTCGGGGTGGGGTGAAAAACTGTTTTTT.

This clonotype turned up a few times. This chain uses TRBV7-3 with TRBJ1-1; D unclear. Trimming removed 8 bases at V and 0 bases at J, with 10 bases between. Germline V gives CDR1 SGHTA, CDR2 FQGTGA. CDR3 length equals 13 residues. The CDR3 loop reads CASAYGLNTEAFF. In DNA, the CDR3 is TGTGCCAGCGCATACGGGTTGAACACTGAAGCTTTCTTT.

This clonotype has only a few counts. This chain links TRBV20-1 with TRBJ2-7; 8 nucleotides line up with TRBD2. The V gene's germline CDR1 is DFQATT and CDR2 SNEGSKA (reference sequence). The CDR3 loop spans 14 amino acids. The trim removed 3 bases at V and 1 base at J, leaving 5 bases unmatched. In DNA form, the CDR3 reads TGCAGTGCTAGCGGGAGGGCCGAGTCCTACGAGCAGTACGTC. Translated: CSASGRAESYEQYV.

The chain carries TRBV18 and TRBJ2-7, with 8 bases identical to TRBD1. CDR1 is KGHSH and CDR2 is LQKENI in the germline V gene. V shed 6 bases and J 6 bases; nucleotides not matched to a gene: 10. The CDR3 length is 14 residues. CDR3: CASSPRSRGLEQYF. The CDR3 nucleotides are TGTGCCAGCTCCCCGCGAAGCAGGGGGCTCGAGCAGTACTTC.